This T cell receptor beta chain was documented in a study of blood T cell repertoires in COVID-19 (dated by TCRdb to 2019 to 2021). A note on the overall study: Samples from collaborators originated in the United States, Italy and Spain and spanned both the acute and convalescent phases of COVID-19. The prospective study material was composed of cDNA or gDNA derived from T cells, B-cell-depleted T cells, or PBMCs. The dataset comprised deeply sampled blood TCRbeta repertoires from subjects exposed to, actively infected with, or recovered from COVID-19. The repertoires were released in a freely available public database meant as a resource for research on the immune response to SARS-CoV-2. Samples came from the ongoing ImmuneRACE study (first 160 participants) plus 1,254 subjects from 6 global collaborators. Nearly every sample came with metadata listing a de-identified subject ID, COVID-19 status, age in years and sex. Where available, HLA class I and class II types were taken from metadata supplied by the sample provider and were not determined by assay-based typing.

From the germline V gene (reference sequence), CDR1 is LNHDA and CDR2 is SQIVND. V loses 6 bases of germline sequence and J loses 1 base, and the interval between the two ends is 12 bases. The CDR3 runs 14 amino acids, cysteine and phenylalanine included. The sequence is cut down to CDR3 DNA, 42 bases in frame from base 1. As for this clone: Its antigen target is currently unknown. No much larger clone exists at a distance of one base, and base qualities are not known.

TCRbeta CDR3 regions were amplified from genomic DNA by means of the immunoSEQ Assay, a bias-controlled multiplex PCR. As for the original processing: The number of nucleated cells in each sample was estimated by amplification of reference gene primers within the assay. To quantify the absolute abundance of each unique TCRbeta CDR3 rearrangement, sequence reads were collapsed and filtered. For each sample, productive Simpson clonality was calculated as the square root of Simpson's diversity index over productive rearrangements. Drawn from immuneACCESS, this table holds only the in-frame rearrangements with V and J called that TCRdb kept. Clones are partly lost; checked studies trace under half to an unresolved V gene and leave the rest unexplained. The V and J calls and clone size come from that table; D and trimming were worked out from the DNA. A total of some 120,000 clones appear in this sample, 70% to 90% of them only once. About 3.9% of the sample is held by the ten biggest clonotypes.

Whole blood was collected in K2EDTA tubes by collaborating institutions according to the institutions' own protocols. Collaborator samples were shipped for TCRbeta analysis as frozen whole blood, isolated PBMCs, or DNA extracted from either sample type. The paper as a whole reports these results and caveats: How much clinical and demographic metadata was included differed by source and by participant, and the metadata was provided uncurated.

The sequenced sample was peripheral blood. The TCR was taken from a man aged 60-69 years with acute or convalescent COVID-19. The sequence is built from TRBV19 and TRBJ2-5; TRBD2 might be the D gene, on 7 matching bases. CDR3 reads: CASRGGGGQETQYF. The DNA reads as follows: TGTGCCAGTAGGGGGGGAGGGGGCCAAGAGACCCAGTACTTC.